This T cell receptor beta chain was documented in a study of blood T cell repertoires in COVID-19. Study in general: Researchers got acute and convalescent COVID-19 samples from the United States, Italy and Spain.

Original analysis: Quantification of nucleated cells was approximated via reference gene primer amplification. The protocol was immunoSEQ multiplex PCR, while the TCRdb copy is restricted to in-frame clones and leaves out a portion. V, J and clone size are taken as reported in that table, and D and trimming were inferred from the DNA itself. The sample shows 500,000 to 600,000 clones, approximately 88% of them seen only once. Germline V lookup: CDR1 LGHDT, CDR2 YNNKEL (reference sequence). The V and J ends lost 0 bases and 4 bases, in that order; junction bases with no gene match: 5. This CDR3 has 15 amino acids. The Seattle site enrolled patients during active infection and followed them longitudinally. This clone appeared a few times.

Sequencing input: peripheral blood. The V call is TRBV3-1 (or the pseudogene TRBV3-2), the J call TRBJ1-1, with 7 bases aligning to TRBD1. This TCR was recovered from a woman between 45 and 65 years old with COVID-19, enrolled during active disease. The CDR3 loop is CASSQDRAGGTEAFF. CDR3 bases: TGTGCCAGCAGCCAAGATAGGGCAGGGGGCACTGAAGCTTTCTTT.